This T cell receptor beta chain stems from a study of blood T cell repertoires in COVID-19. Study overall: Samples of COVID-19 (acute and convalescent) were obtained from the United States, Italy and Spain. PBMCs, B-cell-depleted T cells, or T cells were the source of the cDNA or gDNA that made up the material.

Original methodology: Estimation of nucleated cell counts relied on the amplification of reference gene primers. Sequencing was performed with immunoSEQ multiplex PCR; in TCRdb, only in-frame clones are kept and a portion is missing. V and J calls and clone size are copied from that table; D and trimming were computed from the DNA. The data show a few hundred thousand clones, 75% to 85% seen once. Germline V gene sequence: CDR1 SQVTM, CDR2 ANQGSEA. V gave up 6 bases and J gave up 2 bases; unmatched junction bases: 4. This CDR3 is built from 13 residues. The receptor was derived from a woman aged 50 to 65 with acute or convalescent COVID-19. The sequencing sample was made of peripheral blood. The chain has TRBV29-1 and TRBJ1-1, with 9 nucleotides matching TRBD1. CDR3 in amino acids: CSVGDRANTEAFF. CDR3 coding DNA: TGCAGCGTCGGGGACAGGGCAAACACTGAAGCTTTCTTT.